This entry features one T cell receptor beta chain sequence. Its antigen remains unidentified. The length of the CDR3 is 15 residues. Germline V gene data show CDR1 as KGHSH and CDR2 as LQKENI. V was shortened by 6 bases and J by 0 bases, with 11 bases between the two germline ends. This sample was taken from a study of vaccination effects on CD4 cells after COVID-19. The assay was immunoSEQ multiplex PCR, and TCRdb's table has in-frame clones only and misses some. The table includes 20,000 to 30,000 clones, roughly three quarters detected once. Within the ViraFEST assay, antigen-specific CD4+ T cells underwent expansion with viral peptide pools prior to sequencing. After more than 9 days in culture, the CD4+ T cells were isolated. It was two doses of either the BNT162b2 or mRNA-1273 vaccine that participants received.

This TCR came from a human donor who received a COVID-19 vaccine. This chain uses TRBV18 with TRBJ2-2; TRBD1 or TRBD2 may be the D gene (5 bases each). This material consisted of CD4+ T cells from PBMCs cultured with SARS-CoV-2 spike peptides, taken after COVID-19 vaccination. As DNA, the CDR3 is TGTGCCAGCTCGTCCCGGGACGCGAACACCGGGGAGCTGTTTTTT. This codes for CASSSRDANTGELFF.